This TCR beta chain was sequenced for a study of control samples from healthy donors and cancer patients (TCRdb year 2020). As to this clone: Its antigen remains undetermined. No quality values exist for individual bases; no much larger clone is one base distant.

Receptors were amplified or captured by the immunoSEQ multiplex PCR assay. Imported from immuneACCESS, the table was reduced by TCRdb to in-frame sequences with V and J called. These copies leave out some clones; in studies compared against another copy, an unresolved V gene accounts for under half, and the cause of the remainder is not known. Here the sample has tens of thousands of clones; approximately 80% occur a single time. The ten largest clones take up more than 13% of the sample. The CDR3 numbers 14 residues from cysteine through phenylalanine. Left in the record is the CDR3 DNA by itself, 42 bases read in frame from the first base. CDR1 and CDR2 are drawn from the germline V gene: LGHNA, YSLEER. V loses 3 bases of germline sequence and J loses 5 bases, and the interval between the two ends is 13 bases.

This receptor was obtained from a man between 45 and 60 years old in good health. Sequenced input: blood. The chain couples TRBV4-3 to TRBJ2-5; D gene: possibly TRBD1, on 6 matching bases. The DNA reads TGCGCCAGCAGCCAGGGACACGCCCGGGAGACCCAGTACTTC. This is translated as CASSQGHARETQYF.